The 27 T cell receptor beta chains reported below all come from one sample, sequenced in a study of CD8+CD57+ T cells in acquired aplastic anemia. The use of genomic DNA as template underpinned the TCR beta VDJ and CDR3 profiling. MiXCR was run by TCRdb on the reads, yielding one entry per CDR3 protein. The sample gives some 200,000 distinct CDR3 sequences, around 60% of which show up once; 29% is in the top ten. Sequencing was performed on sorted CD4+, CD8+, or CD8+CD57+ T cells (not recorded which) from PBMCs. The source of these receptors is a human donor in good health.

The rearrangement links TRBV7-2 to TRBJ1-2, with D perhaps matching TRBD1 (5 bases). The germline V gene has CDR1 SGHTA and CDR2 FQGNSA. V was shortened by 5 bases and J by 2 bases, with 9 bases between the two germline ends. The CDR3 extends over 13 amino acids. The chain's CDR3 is CASSAGGNYGYTF. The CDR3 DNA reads TGTGCCAGCAGCGCGGGGGGGAACTATGGCTACACCTTC.

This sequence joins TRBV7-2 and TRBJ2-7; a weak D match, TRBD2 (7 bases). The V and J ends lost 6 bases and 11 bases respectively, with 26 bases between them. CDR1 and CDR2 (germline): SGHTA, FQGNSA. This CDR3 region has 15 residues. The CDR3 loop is CASSQDGGALPEEYF. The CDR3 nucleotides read TGTGCCAGCAGTCAAGATGGGGGGGCTCTACCAGAGGAGTACTTC.

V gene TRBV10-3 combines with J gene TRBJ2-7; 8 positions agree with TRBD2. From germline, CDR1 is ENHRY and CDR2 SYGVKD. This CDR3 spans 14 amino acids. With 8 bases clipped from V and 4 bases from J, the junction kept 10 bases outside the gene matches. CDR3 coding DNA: TGTGCCATCCGAGCGGGAGAGGTCGGGTACGAGCAGTACTTC. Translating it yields CAIRAGEVGYEQYF.

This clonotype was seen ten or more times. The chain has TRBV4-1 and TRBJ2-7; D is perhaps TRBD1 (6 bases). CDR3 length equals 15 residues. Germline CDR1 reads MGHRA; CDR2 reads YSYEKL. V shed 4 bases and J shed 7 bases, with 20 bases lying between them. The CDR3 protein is CASSLLNRDPGEQYF. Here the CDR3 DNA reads TGCGCCAGCAGCCTTCTTAACAGGGACCCGGGGGAGCAGTACTTC.

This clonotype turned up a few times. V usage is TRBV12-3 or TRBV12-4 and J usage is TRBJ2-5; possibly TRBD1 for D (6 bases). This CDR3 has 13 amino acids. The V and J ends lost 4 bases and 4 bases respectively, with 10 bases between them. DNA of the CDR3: TGTGCCAGCAGTTCCAGGGGCGGAGAGACCCAGTACTTC. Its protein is CASSSRGGETQYF.

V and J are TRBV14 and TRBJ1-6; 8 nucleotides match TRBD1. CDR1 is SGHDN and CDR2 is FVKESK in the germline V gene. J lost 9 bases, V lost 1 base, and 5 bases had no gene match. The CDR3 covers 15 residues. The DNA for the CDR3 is TGTGCCAGCAGCCAAGGGACAGGGTTTGTTTCACCCCTCCACTTT. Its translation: CASSQGTGFVSPLHF. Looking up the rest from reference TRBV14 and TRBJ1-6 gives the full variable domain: EAGVTQFPSHSVIEKGQTVTLRCDPISGHDNLYWYRRVMGKEIKFLLHFVKESKQDESGMPNNRFLAERTGGTYSTLKVQPAELEDSGVYFCASSQGTGFVSPLHFGNGTRLTVT.

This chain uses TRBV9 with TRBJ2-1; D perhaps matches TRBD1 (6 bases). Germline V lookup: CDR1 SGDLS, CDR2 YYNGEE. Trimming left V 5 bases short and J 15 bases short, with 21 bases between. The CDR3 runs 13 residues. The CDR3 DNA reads TGTGCCAGCAGTGTTGGGGGCTTTGGATCTCTGTTCTTC. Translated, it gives CASSVGGFGSLFF.

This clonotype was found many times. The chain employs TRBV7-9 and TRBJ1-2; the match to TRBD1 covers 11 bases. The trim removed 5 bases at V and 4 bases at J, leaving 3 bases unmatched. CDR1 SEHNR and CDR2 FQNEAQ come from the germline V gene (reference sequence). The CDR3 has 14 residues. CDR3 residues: CASSRTGGFYGYTF. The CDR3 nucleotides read TGTGCCAGCAGCCGGACAGGGGGCTTCTATGGCTACACCTTC.

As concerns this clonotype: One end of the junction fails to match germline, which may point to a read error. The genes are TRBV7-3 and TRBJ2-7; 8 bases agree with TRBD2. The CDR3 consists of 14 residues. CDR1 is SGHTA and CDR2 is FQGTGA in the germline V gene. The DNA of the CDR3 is TGTGCCAGCAGCTTAGGGCCCCTGACGGGAGGGAACGAGTTC. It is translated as CASSLGPLTGGNEF.

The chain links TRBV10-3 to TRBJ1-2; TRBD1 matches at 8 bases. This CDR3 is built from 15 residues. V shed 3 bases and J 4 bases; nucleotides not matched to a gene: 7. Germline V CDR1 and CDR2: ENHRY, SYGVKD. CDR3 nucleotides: TGTGCCATCAGTGAACCGGCAGGGGGCGCCTATGGCTACACCTTC. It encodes CAISEPAGGAYGYTF.

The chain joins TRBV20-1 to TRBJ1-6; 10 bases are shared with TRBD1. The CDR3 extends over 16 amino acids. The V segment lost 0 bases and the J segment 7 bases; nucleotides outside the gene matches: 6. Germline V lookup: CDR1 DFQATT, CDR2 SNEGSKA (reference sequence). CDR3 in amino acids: CSARETGGIGNSPLHF. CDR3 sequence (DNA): TGCAGTGCTAGAGAGACAGGGGGCATAGGGAATTCACCCCTCCACTTT.

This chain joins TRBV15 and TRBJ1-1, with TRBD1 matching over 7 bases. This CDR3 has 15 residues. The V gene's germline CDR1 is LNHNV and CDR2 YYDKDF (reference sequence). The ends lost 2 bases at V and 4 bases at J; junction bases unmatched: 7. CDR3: CATSRSSTGFTEAFF. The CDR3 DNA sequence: TGTGCCACCAGCAGATCTTCGACAGGGTTCACTGAAGCTTTCTTT.

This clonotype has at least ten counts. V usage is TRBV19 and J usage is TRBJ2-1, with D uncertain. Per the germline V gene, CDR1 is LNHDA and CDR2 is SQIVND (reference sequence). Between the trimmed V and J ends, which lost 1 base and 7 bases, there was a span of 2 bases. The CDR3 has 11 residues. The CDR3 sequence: CASSIANEQFF. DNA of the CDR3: TGTGCCAGTAGTATAGCTAATGAGCAGTTCTTC.

CDR3 residues: CSARVMTTTSGENYEQYF. In DNA form, the CDR3 reads TGCAGTGCTAGAGTGATGACTACGACTAGCGGGGAAAACTACGAGCAGTACTTC. The J gene is TRBJ2-7, the V gene TRBV20-1, with TRBD2 matching 11 bases. The CDR3 runs to 18 residues. V was pared by 1 base and J by 3 bases, with 14 bases of the junction left unmatched. Looked up from germline, CDR1 is DFQATT and CDR2 is SNEGSKA (reference sequence).

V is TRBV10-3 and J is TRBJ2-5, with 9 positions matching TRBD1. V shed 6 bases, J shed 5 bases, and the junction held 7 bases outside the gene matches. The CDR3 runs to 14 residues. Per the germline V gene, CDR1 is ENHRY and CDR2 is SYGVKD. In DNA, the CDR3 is TGTGCCATCAGCCTTACAGGACAGGGGGAGACCCAGTACTTC. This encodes CAISLTGQGETQYF.

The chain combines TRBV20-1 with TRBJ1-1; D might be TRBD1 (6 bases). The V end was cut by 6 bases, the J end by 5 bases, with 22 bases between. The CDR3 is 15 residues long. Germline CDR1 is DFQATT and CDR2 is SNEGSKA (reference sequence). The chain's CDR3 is CSARTTGTPRTEAFF. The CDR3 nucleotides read TGCAGTGCCAGAACCACAGGGACTCCTAGGACTGAAGCTTTCTTT.

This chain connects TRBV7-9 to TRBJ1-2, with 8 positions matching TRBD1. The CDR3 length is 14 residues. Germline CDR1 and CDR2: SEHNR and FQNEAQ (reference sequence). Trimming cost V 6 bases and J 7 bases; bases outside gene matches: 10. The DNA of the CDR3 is TGTGCCAGCAGTCCCCGGACAGGGTATGGTGGCTACACCTTC. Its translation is CASSPRTGYGGYTF.

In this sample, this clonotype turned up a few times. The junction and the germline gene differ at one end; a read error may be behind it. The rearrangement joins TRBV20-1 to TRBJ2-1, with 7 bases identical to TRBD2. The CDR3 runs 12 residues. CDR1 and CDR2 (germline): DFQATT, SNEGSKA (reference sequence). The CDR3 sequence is CSAREGGTGLLF. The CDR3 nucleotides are TGCAGTGCTAGAGAGGGAGGGACTGGGTTACTCTTC.

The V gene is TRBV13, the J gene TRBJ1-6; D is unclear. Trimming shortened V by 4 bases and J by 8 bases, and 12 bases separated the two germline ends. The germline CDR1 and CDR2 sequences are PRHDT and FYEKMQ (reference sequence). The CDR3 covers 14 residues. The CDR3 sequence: CASSSGSSDSPLHF. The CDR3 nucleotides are TGTGCCAGCAGCTCGGGGTCGTCGGATTCACCCCTCCACTTT. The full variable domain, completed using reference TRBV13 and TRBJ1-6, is AAGVIQSPRHLIKEKRETATLKCYPIPRHDTVYWYQQGPGQDPQFLISFYEKMQSDKGSIPDRFSAQQFSDYHSELNMSSLELGDSALYFCASSSGSSDSPLHFGNGTRLTVT.

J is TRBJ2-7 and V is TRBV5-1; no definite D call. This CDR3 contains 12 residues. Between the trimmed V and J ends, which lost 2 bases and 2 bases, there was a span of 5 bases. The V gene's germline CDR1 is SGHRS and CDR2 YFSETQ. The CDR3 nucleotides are TGCGCCAGCAGCTTAACGACCTACGAGCAGTACTTC. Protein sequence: CASSLTTYEQYF.

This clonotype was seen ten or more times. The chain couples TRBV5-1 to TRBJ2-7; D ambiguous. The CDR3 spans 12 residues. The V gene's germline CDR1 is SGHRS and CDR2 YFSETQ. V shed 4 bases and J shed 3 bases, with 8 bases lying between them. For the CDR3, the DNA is TGCGCCAGCAGCCCGGACGGCTACGAGCAGTACTTC. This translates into CASSPDGYEQYF.

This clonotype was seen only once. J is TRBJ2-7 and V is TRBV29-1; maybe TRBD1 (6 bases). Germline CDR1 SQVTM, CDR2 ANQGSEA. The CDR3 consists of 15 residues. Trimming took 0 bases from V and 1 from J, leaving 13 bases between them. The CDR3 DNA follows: TGCAGCGTTGAAGACCCTCGGGACACGTCCTACGAGCAGTACTTC. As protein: CSVEDPRDTSYEQYF.

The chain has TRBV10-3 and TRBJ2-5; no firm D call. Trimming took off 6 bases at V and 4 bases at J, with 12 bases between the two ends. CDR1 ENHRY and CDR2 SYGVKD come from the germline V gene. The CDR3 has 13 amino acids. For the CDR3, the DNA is TGTGCCATCAGGAGGCCAGCCGGAGAGACCCAGTACTTC. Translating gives CAIRRPAGETQYF.

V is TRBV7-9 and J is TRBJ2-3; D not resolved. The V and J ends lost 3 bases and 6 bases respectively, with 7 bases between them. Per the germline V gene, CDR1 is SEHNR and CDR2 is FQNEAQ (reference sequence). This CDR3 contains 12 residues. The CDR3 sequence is CASSFRHDTQYF. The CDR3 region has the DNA TGTGCCAGCAGCTTCCGTCACGATACGCAGTATTTT.

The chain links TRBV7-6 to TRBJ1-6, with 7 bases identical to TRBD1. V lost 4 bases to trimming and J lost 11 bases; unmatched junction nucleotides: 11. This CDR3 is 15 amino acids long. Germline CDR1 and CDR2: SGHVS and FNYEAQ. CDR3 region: CASSWGQLGGTPLHF. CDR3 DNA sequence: TGTGCCAGCAGCTGGGGACAGTTGGGCGGAACACCCCTCCACTTT.

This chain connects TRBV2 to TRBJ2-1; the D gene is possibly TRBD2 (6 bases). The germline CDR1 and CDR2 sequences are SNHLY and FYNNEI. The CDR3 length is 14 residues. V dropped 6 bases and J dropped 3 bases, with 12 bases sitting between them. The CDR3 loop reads CASRAGGVYNEQFF. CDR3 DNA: TGTGCCAGCAGGGCCGGGGGAGTCTACAATGAGCAGTTCTTC.

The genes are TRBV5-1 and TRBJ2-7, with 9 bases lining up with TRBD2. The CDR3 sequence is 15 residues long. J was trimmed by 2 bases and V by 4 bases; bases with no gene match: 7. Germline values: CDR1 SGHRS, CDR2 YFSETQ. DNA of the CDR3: TGCGCCAGCAGCCTCCAGCGGGGGGATACCTACGAGCAGTACTTC. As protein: CASSLQRGDTYEQYF.